This is a list of T cell receptor beta chains from one sample in a study of cytomegalovirus exposure and HLA in healthy donors. TCRdb keeps only in-frame clones here, not all; method: immunoSEQ multiplex PCR. Its table records approximately 79,000 clones. The sequencing input was PBMCs. These receptors were collected from a boy aged 5-17 years in good health and CMV-seronegative. Both conserved end residues are part of each CDR3. Fields, in order: D gene, J gene, V gene, CDR3 DNA, CDR3 protein. The D gene is left open where the match is weak.

d_gene: -
j_gene: TRBJ1-3
v_gene: TRBV9
CDR3nt: TGTGCCAGCAGCGTAGACGGTGCTCTCTCTGGAAACACCATATATTTT
CDR3aa: CASSVDGALSGNTIYF

d_gene: -
j_gene: TRBJ1-1
v_gene: TRBV6-1
CDR3nt: TGTGCCAGCAGTGTACGGGGGGCCGACACTGAAGCTTTCTTT
CDR3aa: CASSVRGADTEAFF

d_gene: -
j_gene: TRBJ1-5
v_gene: TRBV9
CDR3nt: TGTGCCAGCAGCGTAGCAGGTCAGCCCCAGCATTTT
CDR3aa: CASSVAGQPQHF

d_gene: TRBD2
j_gene: TRBJ2-3
v_gene: TRBV7-9
CDR3nt: TGTGCCAGCAGACATAGCGGGAACACAGATACGCAGTATTTT
CDR3aa: CASRHSGNTDTQYF

d_gene: TRBD2
j_gene: TRBJ2-7
v_gene: TRBV6-5
CDR3nt: TGTGCCAGCAGTTACGAAATAACGGCGGGAGTAGGGGAGCAGTACTTC
CDR3aa: CASSYEITAGVGEQYF

d_gene: -
j_gene: TRBJ2-7
v_gene: TRBV27
CDR3nt: TGTGCCAGCATAAATAGACTAGAGGTGCCCTACGAGCAGTACTTC
CDR3aa: CASINRLEVPYEQYF

d_gene: -
j_gene: TRBJ2-7
v_gene: TRBV19
CDR3nt: TGTGCCAGTAGTATAGCCGGGGGTGTCGAGCAGTACTTC
CDR3aa: CASSIAGGVEQYF

d_gene: -
j_gene: TRBJ1-1
v_gene: TRBV14
CDR3nt: TGTGCCAGCAGCCCCTTACTTCAGGGGTGGACTGAAGCTTTCTTT
CDR3aa: CASSPLLQGWTEAFF

d_gene: -
j_gene: TRBJ2-1
v_gene: TRBV6-5
CDR3nt: TGTGCCAGCAGTTACGAGGCTAGCAGTAATGAGCAGTTCTTC
CDR3aa: CASSYEASSNEQFF

d_gene: -
j_gene: TRBJ1-4
v_gene: TRBV28
CDR3nt: TGTGCCAGCACCTCAGAGGATGAAAAACTGTTTTTT
CDR3aa: CASTSEDEKLFF

d_gene: -
j_gene: TRBJ2-5
v_gene: TRBV9
CDR3nt: TGTGCCAGCAGCGTAGGACAAAGGGAGACCCAGTACTTC
CDR3aa: CASSVGQRETQYF

d_gene: -
j_gene: TRBJ1-2
v_gene: TRBV5-5
CDR3nt: TGTGCCAGCAGCTTGGATTGGCAGGCTAACTATGGCTACACCTTC
CDR3aa: CASSLDWQANYGYTF

d_gene: TRBD1
j_gene: TRBJ2-1
v_gene: TRBV10-3
CDR3nt: TGTGCCTTTGGACAGGGGGAATCCCATGAGCAGTTCTTC
CDR3aa: CAFGQGESHEQFF

d_gene: TRBD1
j_gene: TRBJ1-1
v_gene: TRBV11-2
CDR3nt: TGTGCCAGCAGCTTAGGGCGGGGACAGGGGAACACTGAAGCTTTCTTT
CDR3aa: CASSLGRGQGNTEAFF

d_gene: -
j_gene: TRBJ2-6
v_gene: TRBV30
CDR3nt: TGTGCCTGGAGTGGGGGCAGCCACCTTGGGTCCAACGTCCTGACTTTC
CDR3aa: CAWSGGSHLGSNVLTF

d_gene: TRBD1
j_gene: TRBJ1-4
v_gene: TRBV14
CDR3nt: TGTGCCAGCAGCCAAGTCACAGGGGGCCATGAAAAACTGTTTTTT
CDR3aa: CASSQVTGGHEKLFF

d_gene: -
j_gene: TRBJ1-1
v_gene: TRBV30
CDR3nt: TGTGCCTGGATGACAGATAGAGAAGCTTTCTTT
CDR3aa: CAWMTDREAFF

d_gene: TRBD1
j_gene: TRBJ1-6
v_gene: TRBV5-6
CDR3nt: TGTGCCAGCAGCATCGGACAGGGGAATTCACCCCTCCACTTT
CDR3aa: CASSIGQGNSPLHF

d_gene: TRBD1
j_gene: TRBJ1-1
v_gene: TRBV6-1
CDR3nt: TGTGCCAGCAGGGACAGGGATTTAACTGAAGCTTTCTTT
CDR3aa: CASRDRDLTEAFF

d_gene: -
j_gene: TRBJ1-1
v_gene: TRBV27
CDR3nt: TGTGCCAGCACCCCCACGTACAGGAACACTGAAGCTTTCTTT
CDR3aa: CASTPTYRNTEAFF

d_gene: -
j_gene: TRBJ2-2
v_gene: TRBV5-6
CDR3nt: TGTGCCAGCAGCTCTTCTACCGGGGAGCTGTTTTTT
CDR3aa: CASSSSTGELFF

d_gene: -
j_gene: TRBJ2-3
v_gene: TRBV7-8
CDR3nt: TGTGCCAGCAGCTCCAGGGGTTTTGGTCCAGATACGCAGTATTTT
CDR3aa: CASSSRGFGPDTQYF

d_gene: -
j_gene: TRBJ1-1
v_gene: TRBV9
CDR3nt: TGTGCCAGCAGCGTAGAGGGGTACACTGAAGCTTTCTTT
CDR3aa: CASSVEGYTEAFF

d_gene: -
j_gene: TRBJ1-1
v_gene: TRBV5-4
CDR3nt: TGTGCCAGCAGCTTCCGGGAGGGCACTGAAGCTTTCTTT
CDR3aa: CASSFREGTEAFF

d_gene: -
j_gene: TRBJ2-1
v_gene: TRBV5-1
CDR3nt: TGCGCCAGCAGCTTGGTTCAGGTCAATGAGCAGTTCTTC
CDR3aa: CASSLVQVNEQFF

d_gene: -
j_gene: TRBJ2-2
v_gene: TRBV6-5
CDR3nt: TGTGCCAGCAGTGCGGGCGCGAACACCGGGGAGCTGTTTTTT
CDR3aa: CASSAGANTGELFF

d_gene: -
j_gene: TRBJ1-1
v_gene: TRBV30
CDR3nt: TGTGCCTGGAGTGTAAGGGGGGGGACGGAGGCTGAAGCTTTCTTT
CDR3aa: CAWSVRGGTEAEAFF

d_gene: -
j_gene: TRBJ1-6
v_gene: TRBV2
CDR3nt: TGTGCCAGCAGTGGTGGGGAGTATAATTCACCCCTCCACTTT
CDR3aa: CASSGGEYNSPLHF

d_gene: -
j_gene: TRBJ2-5
v_gene: TRBV15
CDR3nt: TGTGCCACCAGCAGAGATAGAACCGGAGAGACCCAGTACTTC
CDR3aa: CATSRDRTGETQYF

d_gene: TRBD2
j_gene: TRBJ2-7
v_gene: TRBV6-5
CDR3nt: TGTGCCAGCAGTTATAGAGGGAGGGCAAGCGAGCAGTACTTC
CDR3aa: CASSYRGRASEQYF

d_gene: -
j_gene: TRBJ2-7
v_gene: TRBV6-1
CDR3nt: TGTGCCAGCAGTAACGATCCTACCTACGAGCAGTACTTC
CDR3aa: CASSNDPTYEQYF

d_gene: -
j_gene: TRBJ2-7
v_gene: TRBV27
CDR3nt: TGTGCCAGCAGTTTAACTGTTGGTTACGAGCAGTACTTC
CDR3aa: CASSLTVGYEQYF

d_gene: -
j_gene: TRBJ1-5
v_gene: TRBV7-8
CDR3nt: TGTGCCAGCAGCTCCACCGAACTTAATCAGCCCCAGCATTTT
CDR3aa: CASSSTELNQPQHF

d_gene: -
j_gene: TRBJ2-1
v_gene: TRBV9
CDR3nt: TGTGCCAGCAGCGTATTAGCGGAAGCCCTCTCCTACAATGAGCAGTTCTTC
CDR3aa: CASSVLAEALSYNEQFF

d_gene: -
j_gene: TRBJ1-3
v_gene: TRBV5-1
CDR3nt: TGCGCCAGCAGCTTGCAGGGCTTGAGCTCTGGAAACACCATATATTTT
CDR3aa: CASSLQGLSSGNTIYF

d_gene: TRBD1
j_gene: TRBJ1-1
v_gene: TRBV10-3
CDR3nt: TGTGCCATCAGCCCCCCCGGGACAGCCAGGACTGAAGCTTTCTTT
CDR3aa: CAISPPGTARTEAFF

d_gene: TRBD2
j_gene: TRBJ2-7
v_gene: TRBV7-9
CDR3nt: TGTGCCAGCAGCCCACGGCGGACTAGCGGGGGGGCCTACGAGCAGTACTTC
CDR3aa: CASSPRRTSGGAYEQYF

d_gene: TRBD1
j_gene: TRBJ1-2
v_gene: TRBV7-2
CDR3nt: TGTGCCAGCAGCCCCCACGCGGACAGGGGTATCTATGGCTACACCTTC
CDR3aa: CASSPHADRGIYGYTF

d_gene: -
j_gene: TRBJ1-1
v_gene: TRBV10-3
CDR3nt: TGTGCCATCAGCGATAGCAGACCGAACACTGAAGCTTTCTTT
CDR3aa: CAISDSRPNTEAFF

d_gene: -
j_gene: TRBJ1-5
v_gene: TRBV7-9
CDR3nt: TGTGCCAGCAGCTTAGGCAGGGGCAATCAGCCCCAGCATTTT
CDR3aa: CASSLGRGNQPQHF

d_gene: -
j_gene: TRBJ2-2
v_gene: TRBV19
CDR3nt: TGTGCCACCAGGCGAGTAGTAAACATCGGGGAGCTGTTTTTT
CDR3aa: CATRRVVNIGELFF

d_gene: -
j_gene: TRBJ1-1
v_gene: TRBV5-1
CDR3nt: TGCGCCAGCAGGAGGGAAGGGACTGAAGCTTTCTTT
CDR3aa: CASRREGTEAFF

d_gene: TRBD2
j_gene: TRBJ2-7
v_gene: TRBV25-1
CDR3nt: TGTGCCAGCTGGGGGGGAATAGCGGGACTGGACTTC
CDR3aa: CASWGGIAGLDF

d_gene: -
j_gene: TRBJ1-1
v_gene: TRBV6-5
CDR3nt: TGTGCCAGCAGTTACAGGGAGGGCACTGAAGCTTTCTTT
CDR3aa: CASSYREGTEAFF

d_gene: TRBD1
j_gene: TRBJ1-2
v_gene: TRBV2
CDR3nt: TGTGCCAGAACTAACGGGACAGGGTACGGCTACACCTTC
CDR3aa: CARTNGTGYGYTF

d_gene: TRBD1
j_gene: TRBJ1-1
v_gene: TRBV19
CDR3nt: TGTGTTTCGCGGTGGGGACAGGCGAACACTGAAGCTTTCTTT
CDR3aa: CVSRWGQANTEAFF

d_gene: -
j_gene: TRBJ2-1
v_gene: TRBV9
CDR3nt: TGTGCCAGCAGCGTAGGAGGTGGTGAGCAGTTCTTC
CDR3aa: CASSVGGGEQFF

d_gene: -
j_gene: TRBJ1-2
v_gene: TRBV5-1
CDR3nt: TGCGCCAGCAGCGCCGGGGCTAACTATGGCTACACCTTC
CDR3aa: CASSAGANYGYTF

d_gene: TRBD2
j_gene: TRBJ2-1
v_gene: TRBV30
CDR3nt: TGTGCCTGGAGTCCCCGACTAGCGAGCTCCTACAATGAGCAGTTCTTC
CDR3aa: CAWSPRLASSYNEQFF

d_gene: -
j_gene: TRBJ1-2
v_gene: TRBV25-1
CDR3nt: TGTGCCAGCAGTGAATCACGGGGGTATGGCTACACCTTC
CDR3aa: CASSESRGYGYTF